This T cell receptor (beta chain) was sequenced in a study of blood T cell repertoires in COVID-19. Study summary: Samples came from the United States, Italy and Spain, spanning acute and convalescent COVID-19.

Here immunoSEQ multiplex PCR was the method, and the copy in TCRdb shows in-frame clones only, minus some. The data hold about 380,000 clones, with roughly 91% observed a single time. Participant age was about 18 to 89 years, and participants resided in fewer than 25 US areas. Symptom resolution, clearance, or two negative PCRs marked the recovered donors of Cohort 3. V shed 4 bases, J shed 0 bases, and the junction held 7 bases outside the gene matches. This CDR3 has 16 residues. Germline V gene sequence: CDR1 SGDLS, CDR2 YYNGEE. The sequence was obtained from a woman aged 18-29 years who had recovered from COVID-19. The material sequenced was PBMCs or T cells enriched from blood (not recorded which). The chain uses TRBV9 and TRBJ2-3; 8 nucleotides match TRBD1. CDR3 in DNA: TGTGCCAGCAGCCCACGACAGGGGACGAGCACAGATACGCAGTATTTT. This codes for CASSPRQGTSTDTQYF.